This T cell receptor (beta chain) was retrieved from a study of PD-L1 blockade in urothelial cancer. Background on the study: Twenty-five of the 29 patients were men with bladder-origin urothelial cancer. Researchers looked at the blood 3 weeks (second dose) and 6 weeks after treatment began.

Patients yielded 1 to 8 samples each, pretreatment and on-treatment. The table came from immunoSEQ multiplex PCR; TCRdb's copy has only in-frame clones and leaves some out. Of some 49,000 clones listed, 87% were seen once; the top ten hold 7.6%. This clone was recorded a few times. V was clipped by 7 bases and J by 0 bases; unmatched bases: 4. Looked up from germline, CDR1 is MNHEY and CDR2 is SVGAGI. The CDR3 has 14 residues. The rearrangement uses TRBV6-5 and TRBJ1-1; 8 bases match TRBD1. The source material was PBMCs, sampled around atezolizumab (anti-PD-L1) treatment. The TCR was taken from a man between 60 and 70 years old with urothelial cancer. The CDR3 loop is CASIEDRVNTEAFF. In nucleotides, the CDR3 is TGTGCCAGCATCGAGGACAGGGTGAACACTGAAGCTTTCTTT.